This note documents a single T cell receptor (beta chain) sequence. Its antigen remains unidentified. The data derive from a study of cytomegalovirus exposure and HLA in healthy donors. Overall study findings and caveats: Researchers catalogued some 160 TCR beta chains as cytomegalovirus-associated.

The PCR was carried out with 60 Vbeta primers and 13 Jbeta primers. Method: immunoSEQ multiplex PCR; TCRdb's copy keeps in-frame clones and lacks some. The sample yields more than 95,000 clones, roughly 70% seen once. This CDR3 is built from 16 residues. The V gene lost 3 bases and the J gene lost 2 bases, with 13 bases spanning the gap. The germline V gene encodes CDR1 LGHNA and CDR2 YNFKEQ. Every donor was a healthy person donating bone marrow. Specimen: PBMCs. The sequence came from a middle-aged man in good health and CMV-seronegative. The V call is TRBV4-2, the J call TRBJ2-2, with D perhaps TRBD2 (6 bases). CDR3 protein: CASSQEGGVNTGELFF. In DNA, the CDR3 is TGTGCCAGCAGCCAGGAGGGCGGGGTTAACACCGGGGAGCTGTTTTTT.